A selection of T cell receptor beta chains follows, all from one sample in a study of cytomegalovirus exposure and HLA in healthy donors. TCRdb's table, derived via immunoSEQ multiplex PCR, lists solely in-frame clones and lacks some. The sample has tens of thousands of clones, roughly 79% seen once. The source material was PBMCs. Every receptor here comes from a woman in her 40s in good health and CMV-seropositive. The CDR3 runs from the conserved cysteine through the conserved F or W. The D gene is left open where the match is weak. Some rows have no size entry. The others give once, few or many, or a class for an expanded clone.

TRBJ2-1	.	TRBD2	TRBV7-3	TGTGCCAGCAGCTTCCCCCCCCCGGGACTAACCAAGAGCTCCTACAATGAGCAGTTCTTC	CASSFPPPGLTKSSYNEQFF
TRBJ1-2	.	TRBD1	TRBV5-1	TGCGCCAGCAGCTTCGACCCAAACCAGCTGACAGGGATTGGCTACACCTTC	CASSFDPNQLTGIGYTF
TRBJ2-2	once	TRBD1	TRBV6-6	TGTGCCAGCAGTGCGAACAGGGGGGTTCCCGGGGAGCTGTTTTTT	CASSANRGVPGELFF
TRBJ2-5	.	.	TRBV18	TGTGCCAGCTCACCACCGTCCAGGGCGCTCCAAGAGACCCAGTACTTC	CASSPPSRALQETQYF
TRBJ1-2	.	TRBD1	TRBV2	TGTGCCAGTAAGAAGACAGGGGATGCAGAGTTCATCTATGGCTACACCTTC	CASKKTGDAEFIYGYTF
TRBJ1-5	.	.	TRBV2	TGTGCCAGCAGTGAAAATTGGCTCAATCAGCCCCAGCATTTT	CASSENWLNQPQHF
TRBJ1-1	.	.	TRBV5-4	TGTGCCAGCACCGGCGGGGGCTGGGGGCATACTGAAGCTTTCTTT	CASTGGGWGHTEAFF
TRBJ1-5	.	.	TRBV28	TGTGCCAGCAGTTTATACTCAGTAGCTAGCAATCAGCCCCAGCATTTT	CASSLYSVASNQPQHF
TRBJ1-4	.	TRBD1	TRBV5-1	TGCGCCAGCAGCTTGTACAGGGGCTCAGATGAAAAACTGTTTTTT	CASSLYRGSDEKLFF
TRBJ2-7	.	.	TRBV5-6	TGTGCCAGCAGCTTACGATGGCCCGGGATGAGGCAGTACTTC	CASSLRWPGMRQYF
TRBJ2-1	.	.	TRBV20-1	TGCAGTGCCAAGCTAGGGGCCTGGCAGTTCTTC	CSAKLGAWQFF
TRBJ2-7	many	TRBD1	TRBV14	TGTGCCAGCAGCCAAGGACAGGGGCCCTACGAGCAGTACTTC	CASSQGQGPYEQYF
TRBJ2-2	.	.	TRBV19	TGTGCCAGTAGTATGCCCCCGACAGCTGCGAACACCGGGGAGCTGTTTTTT	CASSMPPTAANTGELFF
TRBJ1-4	.	.	TRBV28	TGTGCCAGCAGCACCCGTGGGGGGGATTTGGAAAAACTGTTTTTT	CASSTRGGDLEKLFF
TRBJ2-5	once	.	TRBV15	TGTGCCACCAGCAGAGATATGGCTGTTCAAGAGACCCAGTACTTC	CATSRDMAVQETQYF
TRBJ1-1	.	.	TRBV5-4	TGTGCCAGCAGCGGAGGGTGGGGAATGAACACTGAAGCTTTCTTT	CASSGGWGMNTEAFF
TRBJ2-5	once	.	TRBV29-1	TGCAGCGCTGAGACGGGGCAAGAGACCCAGTACTTC	CSAETGQETQYF
TRBJ1-1	few	TRBD1	TRBV2	TGTGCCAGCGACAGGGGACGTGAAACTGAAGCTTTCTTT	CASDRGRETEAFF
TRBJ2-3	.	.	TRBV14	TGTGCCAGCAGCCCGGTCGTAGATACGCAGTATTTT	CASSPVVDTQYF
TRBJ1-4	.	TRBD1	TRBV6-5	TGTGCCAGCAGTTACGGGACAGGAGGTGAAAAACTGTTTTTT	CASSYGTGGEKLFF
TRBJ2-5	medium-sized	.	TRBV6-1	TGTGCCAGCAGGGAAGGACAGCACGAACAAGAGTCCCAGTACTTC	CASREGQHEQESQYF
TRBJ2-7	.	.	TRBV9	TGTGCCAGCAGCGAGTACCCGGCGGGCGAGCAGTACTTC	CASSEYPAGEQYF
TRBJ2-5	.	.	TRBV6-6	TGTGCCAGCAGTGATGACAGGATCCAAGAGACCCAGTACTTC	CASSDDRIQETQYF
TRBJ1-2	.	.	TRBV19	TGTGCCAGTAGTATGGGAAGGGAGAACTATGGCTACACCTTC	CASSMGRENYGYTF
TRBJ2-5	.	.	TRBV6-1	TGTGCCAGCAGTGAGATCGTCGGCCAAGAGACCCAGTACTTC	CASSEIVGQETQYF
TRBJ2-2	.	.	TRBV6-1	TGTGCCAGCAGTGAAGGGTTTCAAGACACGAACACCGGGGAGCTGTTTTTT	CASSEGFQDTNTGELFF
TRBJ2-5	few	.	TRBV9	TGTGCCAGCAGCGTACAGGGTAGACAAGAGACCCAGTACTTC	CASSVQGRQETQYF
TRBJ2-7	.	.	TRBV5-1	TGCGCCAGCAGCTTGTCCTCAGTGGGGGCGAACGAGCAGTACTTC	CASSLSSVGANEQYF
TRBJ2-5	.	.	TRBV4-2	TGTGCCAGCAGCCAAGATACTGAGACCCAGTACTTC	CASSQDTETQYF
TRBJ2-1	.	TRBD2	TRBV2	TGTGCCAGCAGTATAATCGGGACTAGCGGGGATTACAATGAGCAGTTCTTC	CASSIIGTSGDYNEQFF
TRBJ1-5	once	.	TRBV7-2	TGTGCCAGCAGCCCGGGACATCGAGAGCCCCAGCATTTT	CASSPGHREPQHF
TRBJ1-1	.	.	TRBV28	TGTGCCAGCAGTTTAGCGGGTCGTGCTGAAGCTTTCTTT	CASSLAGRAEAFF
TRBJ2-1	.	TRBD2	TRBV15	TGTGCCACCAGCAGAAACAGCGGGGGGAGCTCCTACAATGAGCAGTTCTTC	CATSRNSGGSSYNEQFF
TRBJ1-5	.	.	TRBV5-6	TGTGCCAGCAGCTTGGCCAGGTCCAGACACAATCAGCCCCAGCATTTT	CASSLARSRHNQPQHF
TRBJ2-1	once	.	TRBV7-6	TGTGCCAGCAGCTTAGTGCGGAATGAGCAGTTCTTC	CASSLVRNEQFF
TRBJ2-7	.	TRBD2	TRBV10-3	TGTGCCACAAGCGGGGGCTCCTACGAGCAGTACTTC	CATSGGSYEQYF
TRBJ1-5	.	.	TRBV5-1	TGCGCCAGCAGCTTGGTAGCAGGGGAAAATCAGCCCCAGCATTTT	CASSLVAGENQPQHF
TRBJ1-5	.	.	TRBV19	TGTGCCAGTAGTATAGTAGGGGCTAATCAGCCCCAGCATTTT	CASSIVGANQPQHF
TRBJ2-6	.	.	TRBV6-4	TGTGCCAGCAGTGACTCGGAGGGGGCAGGGGCCAACGTCCTGACTTTC	CASSDSEGAGANVLTF
TRBJ1-2	.	TRBD1	TRBV2	TGTGCCAGCAGTGGGCTTATGGGACAGGGGGCGCTGGACTATGGCTACACCTTC	CASSGLMGQGALDYGYTF
TRBJ2-7	.	TRBD1	TRBV28	TGTGCCAGCTTCAGGGACAGCGGCTCCTACGAGCAGTACTTC	CASFRDSGSYEQYF
TRBJ1-5	.	.	TRBV5-1	TGCGCCAGCAGCTTGGGGGAGTTCAATCAGCCCCAGCATTTT	CASSLGEFNQPQHF
TRBJ2-3	.	.	TRBV11-2	TGTGCCAGCAGAGCAACTACAGATACGCAGTATTTT	CASRATTDTQYF